This entry describes one T cell receptor beta chain. Its target is unknown. The data derive from a study of T cell responses to AZD1222 COVID-19 vaccine. Study-wide points: Among vaccine-associated CD4 TCRs, coverage spanned spike, with dominance at 160-218 and 743-854.

This CDR3 has 18 amino acids. J gave up 0 bases and V 2 bases, and 11 bases lay outside the gene matches. The germline V gene encodes CDR1 LGHDT and CDR2 YNNKEL (reference sequence). The data were produced by immunoSEQ multiplex PCR, yet TCRdb's version contains in-frame clones alone and is incomplete. The sample has 150,000 to 200,000 clones; 90% to 95% are singletons. This material consisted of peripheral blood, taken on day 0 of AZD1222 vaccination. This TCR came from an adult in good health. The J gene is TRBJ2-3, the V gene TRBV3-1 (or the pseudogene TRBV3-2); 7 nucleotides match TRBD2. This chain's CDR3 is CASSQSRPSGTSTDTQYF. In DNA form, the CDR3 reads TGTGCCAGCAGCCAATCTCGGCCTAGCGGAACTAGCACAGATACGCAGTATTTT.